This T cell receptor (beta chain) comes out of a study of identifying expanded T cells in peripheral blood. Study observations and caveats: Variance in clone template counts between approximately two-week samples significantly increased with total template count across all healthy donors. Over around two and four weeks, about 15 and 18 clones changed, versus approximately 1.1 between replicates.

To note about this clone: Its antigen is still unknown.

Healthy donors had no documented immune events, such as infections, while sampled. The CDR3 is 14 residues long. V lost 3 bases and J lost 5, with 10 bases in between. Germline lookup yields CDR1 LNHDA and CDR2 SQIVND (reference sequence). This table comes from immunoSEQ multiplex PCR, and its TCRdb copy is limited to in-frame clones, with some not included. The sample carries over 100,000 clones, about 91% recorded once. The specimen sequenced was blood. This receptor was obtained from a person aged 18-70 years in good health. V is TRBV19 and J is TRBJ2-2; maybe TRBD1 (6 bases). CDR3 DNA: TGTGCCAGTAGTATGTCAACAGGGACCGGGGAGCTGTTTTTT. It codes for CASSMSTGTGELFF.